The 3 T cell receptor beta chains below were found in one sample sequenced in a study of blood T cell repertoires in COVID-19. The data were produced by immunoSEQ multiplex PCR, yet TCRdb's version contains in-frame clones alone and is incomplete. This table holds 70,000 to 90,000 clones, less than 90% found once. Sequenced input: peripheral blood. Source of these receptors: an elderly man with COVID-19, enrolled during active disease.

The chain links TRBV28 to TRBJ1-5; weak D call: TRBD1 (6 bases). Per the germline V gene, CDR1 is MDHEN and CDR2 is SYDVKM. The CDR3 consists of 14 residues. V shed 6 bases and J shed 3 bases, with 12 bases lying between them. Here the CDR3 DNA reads TGTGCCAGCAGCTGGGGGGGGGCCAATCAGCCCCAGCATTTT. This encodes CASSWGGANQPQHF.

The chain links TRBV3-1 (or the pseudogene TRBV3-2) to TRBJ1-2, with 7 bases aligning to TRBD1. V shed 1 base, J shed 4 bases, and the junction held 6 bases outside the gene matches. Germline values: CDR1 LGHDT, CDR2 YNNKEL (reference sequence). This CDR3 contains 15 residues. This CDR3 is CASSQVTGAGYGYTF. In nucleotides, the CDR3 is TGTGCCAGCAGCCAAGTTACAGGGGCGGGCTATGGCTACACCTTC.

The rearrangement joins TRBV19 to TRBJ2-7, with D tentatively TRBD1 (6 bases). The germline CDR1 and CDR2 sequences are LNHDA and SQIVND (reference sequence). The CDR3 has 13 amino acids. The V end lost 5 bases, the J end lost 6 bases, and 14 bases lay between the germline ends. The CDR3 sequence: CASSGDRQAEQYF. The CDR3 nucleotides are TGTGCCAGTAGTGGCGATCGACAGGCCGAGCAGTACTTC.